One and the same sample provided the 18 T cell receptor beta chains below, sequenced in a study of OX40 agonist ivuxolimab in advanced cancers. Some clones are missing from TCRdb's copy, which holds only in-frame ones; the method was immunoSEQ multiplex PCR. The data contain fewer than 90,000 clones, roughly 86% of them seen just once; the ten biggest clones take up around 0.76%. The starting material was CD4+ or CD8+ T cells sorted from blood, obtained in a trial of the OX40 agonist ivuxolimab. These receptors were taken from an adult with an advanced solid tumor such as melanoma, head and neck, liver or kidney cancer.

V is TRBV15 and J is TRBJ1-1; TRBD1 matches 8 bases. The germline V gene has CDR1 LNHNV and CDR2 YYDKDF (reference sequence). Trimming took 3 bases from V and 2 from J; bases not matched to a gene: 5. This CDR3 is 15 amino acids long. In nucleotides, the CDR3 is TGTGCCACCAGCAGTGGGGGACAGGTAAACACTGAAGCTTTCTTT. Translated, it gives CATSSGGQVNTEAFF.

V usage is TRBV7-8 and J usage is TRBJ2-5, with TRBD2 matching 12 bases. V trimming: 5 bases; J trimming: 5 bases; junction bases outside the gene matches: 3. The CDR3 contains 14 residues. Germline CDR1 and CDR2: SGHVS and FQNEAQ. The CDR3 DNA follows: TGTGCCAGCAGCCTCGGGACTAGCGGGGAGACCCAGTACTTC. As protein: CASSLGTSGETQYF. Supplemented by reference TRBV7-8 and TRBJ2-5, the full variable domain reads GAGVSQSPRYKVAKRGQDVALRCDPISGHVSLFWYQQALGQGPEFLTYFQNEAQLDKSGLPSDRFFAERPEGSVSTLKIQRTQQEDSAVYLCASSLGTSGETQYFGPGTRLLVL.

This clone has only one observation. This chain joins TRBV20-1 and TRBJ1-1; no clear D gene. The ends were cut back, 7 bases at V and 3 bases at J, with 6 bases in the middle. CDR1 is DFQATT, CDR2 SNEGSKA, per germline (reference sequence). The CDR3 sequence is 10 residues long. The CDR3: CSVRYTEAFF. DNA of the CDR3: TGCAGTGTCCGGTACACTGAAGCTTTCTTT.

The genes are TRBV14 and TRBJ2-7, with 7 bases that match TRBD2. CDR1 and CDR2 from the germline V gene are SGHDN and FVKESK. V shed 0 bases, J shed 5 bases, and the junction held 13 bases outside the gene matches. CDR3 size: 17 residues. CDR3 amino acids: CASSQDFVGGPRDEQYF. The CDR3 nucleotides read TGTGCCAGCAGCCAAGATTTCGTGGGAGGGCCAAGAGACGAGCAGTACTTC.

This clone came up once. CDR3 sequence (DNA): TGTGCCAGCAGTGACGAGGGGGCGTTCCGGGGTGAGCAGTTCTTC. It is translated as CASSDEGAFRGEQFF. The V and J genes are TRBV2 and TRBJ2-1; 7 bases agree with TRBD1. CDR1 is SNHLY, CDR2 FYNNEI, per germline. The CDR3 is made up of 15 amino acids. V dropped 3 bases and J dropped 9; count of bases not matched to a gene: 11. Looking up the rest from reference TRBV2 and TRBJ2-1 gives the full variable domain: EPEVTQTPSHQVTQMGQEVILRCVPISNHLYFYWYRQILGQKVEFLVSFYNNEISEKSEIFDDQFSVERPDGSNFTLKIRSTKLEDSAMYFCASSDEGAFRGEQFFGPGTRLTVL.

This chain joins TRBV5-1 and TRBJ2-5; D unclear. Trimming stripped 0 bases from V and 3 bases from J, with 0 bases between. Germline V lookup: CDR1 SGHRS, CDR2 YFSETQ. This CDR3 has 11 residues. DNA of the CDR3: TGCGCCAGCAGCTTGGAAGAGACCCAGTACTTC. It encodes CASSLEETQYF.

The rearrangement links TRBV19 to TRBJ2-6; no definite D call. The ends were cut back, 1 base at V and 4 bases at J, with 5 bases in the middle. Looked up from germline, CDR1 is LNHDA and CDR2 is SQIVND (reference sequence). The CDR3 runs 14 residues. The CDR3 DNA follows: TGTGCCAGTAGTATAGGGTACGGGGCCAACGTCCTGACTTTC. Translation gives CASSIGYGANVLTF.

CDR3 amino acids: CASSLAPWETQYF. The CDR3 nucleotides are TGTGCCAGCAGCCTAGCGCCTTGGGAGACCCAGTACTTC. The chain recombines TRBV5-5 with TRBJ2-5, with a tentative D call TRBD2 (6 bases). CDR3 length: 13 amino acids. Trimming left V 4 bases short and J 5 bases short, with 12 bases between. Per the germline V gene, CDR1 is SGHKS and CDR2 is YYEKEE (reference sequence).

The chain is built from TRBV5-8 and TRBJ1-2; D unclear. The CDR3 totals 14 residues. The germline V gene encodes CDR1 SGHTS and CDR2 YDEGEE. Trimming took 4 bases from V and 4 from J, leaving 14 bases between them. CDR3 residues: CASSRTNWGYGYTF. The CDR3 DNA reads TGTGCCAGCAGCCGGACTAACTGGGGCTATGGCTACACCTTC.

The chain recombines TRBV19 with TRBJ2-4; D gene unclear. V gave up 1 base and J gave up 0 bases, with 4 bases separating them. From germline, CDR1 is LNHDA and CDR2 SQIVND (reference sequence). This CDR3 has 14 residues. CDR3 sequence reads: CASSIGTAKNIQYF. In DNA form, the CDR3 reads TGTGCCAGTAGTATAGGGACAGCCAAAAACATTCAGTACTTC.

This chain connects TRBV19 to TRBJ1-4, with no clear D. Germline V gives CDR1 LNHDA, CDR2 SQIVND (reference sequence). The CDR3 consists of 14 residues. V shed 5 bases and J shed 7 bases, with 14 bases lying between them. CDR3 sequence (DNA): TGTGCCAGTAGTCCCGGGATTAACCGTGAAAAACTGTTTTTT. Protein product: CASSPGINREKLFF.

The J gene is TRBJ1-5, the V gene TRBV6-1; D uncertain. CDR1 and CDR2 (germline): MNHNS, SASEGT. There are 16 residues in the CDR3. V gave up 2 bases and J gave up 4 bases, with 15 bases separating them. The CDR3, as DNA: TGTGCCAGCAGTGAACGAAGCCCGTCGAATAATCAGCCCCAGCATTTT. This gives the protein CASSERSPSNNQPQHF.

CDR3 coding DNA: TGTGCCACCCTACTTGGAGGCAATCAGCCCCAGCATTTT. The encoded protein is CATLLGGNQPQHF. The rearrangement links TRBV28 to TRBJ1-5; D unresolved. In germline, CDR1 is MDHEN, CDR2 SYDVKM. The CDR3 length is 13 residues. Trimming removed 10 bases from V and 2 bases from J, with 12 bases in between. Full variable domain (remainder filled in from reference TRBV28 and TRBJ1-5): DVKVTQSSRYLVKRTGEKVFLECVQDMDHENMFWYRQDPGLGLRLIYFSYDVKMKEKGDIPEGYSVSREKKERFSLILESASTNQTSMYLCATLLGGNQPQHFGDGTRLSIL.

This clone was counted a single time. The chain employs TRBV13 and TRBJ1-4, with D perhaps TRBD1 (5 bases). The CDR3 spans 16 residues. CDR1 is PRHDT and CDR2 is FYEKMQ in the germline V gene (reference sequence). Deletions cut 0 bases from V and 0 bases from J, with 8 bases between. CDR3 region: CASSLGRDATNEKLFF. DNA of the CDR3: TGTGCCAGCAGCTTAGGCAGGGACGCAACTAATGAAAAACTGTTTTTT.

V and J are TRBV5-1 and TRBJ2-1; 9 nucleotides line up with TRBD2. The CDR3 is 16 residues long. Germline CDR1 is SGHRS and CDR2 is YFSETQ. V gave up 0 bases and J gave up 3 bases; unmatched junction bases: 4. CDR3 in DNA: TGCGCCAGCAGCTTGGTCCCTAGCGGGAACTACAATGAGCAGTTCTTC. Encoded protein: CASSLVPSGNYNEQFF.

CDR3 in amino acids: CASSPRLASNEQFF. CDR3 nucleotide sequence: TGTGCCAGCAGCCCCCGACTAGCGAGCAATGAGCAGTTCTTC. This chain uses TRBV7-3 with TRBJ2-1; TRBD2 matches 8 bases. Looked up from germline, CDR1 is SGHTA and CDR2 is FQGTGA. The CDR3 consists of 14 residues. Trimming removed 5 bases from V and 6 bases from J; junction bases left unmatched: 6.

The chain is built from TRBV5-1 and TRBJ2-2; 15 bases line up with TRBD2. The CDR3 covers 21 residues. V shed 4 bases, J shed 0 bases, and the junction held 13 bases outside the gene matches. Germline CDR1 reads SGHRS; CDR2 reads YFSETQ. The CDR3 sequence is CASSPQPRTSGRASNTGELFF. In DNA form, the CDR3 reads TGCGCCAGCAGCCCGCAACCCCGGACTAGCGGGAGGGCTTCGAACACCGGGGAGCTGTTTTTT.

With respect to this clone: One junction end does not reproduce the germline sequence, and a read error may be involved. CDR3 in amino acids: CASREDRVTNEKLFF. CDR3 DNA sequence: TGTGCCAGCAGGGAAGACAGGGTTACTAATGAAAAACTGTTTTTT. The V gene is TRBV2, the J gene TRBJ1-4, with TRBD1 matching 7 bases. Germline CDR1 SNHLY, CDR2 FYNNEI. This CDR3 is 15 amino acids long. The whole variable domain, remainder taken from reference TRBV2 and TRBJ1-4, is EPEVTQTPSHQVTQMGQEVILRCVPISNHLYFYWYRQILGQKVEFLVSFYNNEISEKSEIFDDQFSVERPDGSNFTLKIRSTKLEDSAMYFCASREDRVTNEKLFFGSGTQLSVL.